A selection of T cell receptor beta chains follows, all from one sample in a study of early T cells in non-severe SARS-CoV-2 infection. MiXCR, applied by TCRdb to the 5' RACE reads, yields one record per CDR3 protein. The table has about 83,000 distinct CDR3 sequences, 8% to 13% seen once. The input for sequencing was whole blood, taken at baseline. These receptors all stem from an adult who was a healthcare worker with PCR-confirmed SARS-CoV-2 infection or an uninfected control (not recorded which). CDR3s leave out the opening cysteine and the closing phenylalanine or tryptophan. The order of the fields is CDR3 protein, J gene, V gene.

ASSPDRAFFNQPQH	TRBJ1-5	TRBV28
ASSDSQGGARTEAF	TRBJ1-1	TRBV2
ASSSIPGLASTDTQY	TRBJ2-3	TRBV28
ASSPGHYGYT	TRBJ1-2	TRBV5-6
ASIRSPRSVSTEAF	TRBJ1-1	TRBV6-5
ASSVADGAAYEQY	TRBJ2-7	TRBV9
SVLGPGELF	TRBJ2-2	TRBV29-1
AIRGTRNTEAF	TRBJ1-1	TRBV10-3
ATSDASRMENIQY	TRBJ2-4	TRBV24-1
ASSQAGRPGAF	TRBJ1-1	TRBV3-1
ASSPSTSGYYEQY	TRBJ2-7	TRBV9
ASSPGGAPSAGELF	TRBJ2-2	TRBV18
ASSLGLFARSNEQF	TRBJ2-1	TRBV7-2
SVDLGGIQY	TRBJ2-4	TRBV29-1